This record concerns one TCR beta chain sequence. Its target is unknown. CCR7-negative CD45RA+ TemRA cells were combined with CD45RO+ cells to form CD8 memory. Germline CDR1 is MGHRA and CDR2 is YSYEKL. The ends lost 4 bases at V and 3 bases at J; junction bases unmatched: 6. The CDR3 runs 16 residues. Clones were read by immunoSEQ multiplex PCR, and TCRdb kept only the in-frame ones, dropping some. The sample holds about 120,000 clones, about 71% seen once. The sample comes from a study of shared clonotypes between healthy human individuals. General study points: Only blood was sampled, and tissue TCR repertoires likely differ from blood ones. As a rule, naive subsets had a larger estimated richness than memory subsets.

The rearrangement uses TRBV4-1 and TRBJ2-3; TRBD2 agrees at 11 bases. Sequencing was carried out using memory CD8+ T cells sorted from blood. Subset meaning: CD45RO+ cells pooled with CCR7-negative TemRA cells. This clonotype was sampled from a woman in her 30s in good health. Here the CDR3 DNA reads TGCGCCAGCAGCCTTCGAGGGACTAGCGGAACAGATACGCAGTATTTT. This encodes CASSLRGTSGTDTQYF.